Listed below are T cell receptor beta chains from one sample, sequenced in a study of blood T cell repertoires in COVID-19. This table comes from immunoSEQ multiplex PCR, and its TCRdb copy is limited to in-frame clones, with some not included. The table shows over 100,000 clones, with roughly nine tenths occurring only once. The specimen sequenced was peripheral blood. These receptors came from a man aged 35-49 years with acute or convalescent COVID-19. CDR3s include the opening cysteine and the closing phenylalanine or tryptophan. A D gene is named only where the DNA matches it firmly. Only part of the rows carry a size: once, few, many, or a class if the clone is expanded.

V	D	size	J	DNA	CDR3
TRBV27	.	few	TRBJ2-7	TGTGCCAGCAGTTCGGGGTCCTACGAGCAGTACTTC	CASSSGSYEQYF
TRBV9	TRBD1	.	TRBJ2-5	TGTGCCAGCAGCGTAGACCTCCCAGGGGGCGCTTCCCAAGAGACCCAGTACTTC	CASSVDLPGGASQETQYF
TRBV6-5	.	.	TRBJ2-2	TGTGCCAGCAATGGCGGCGGGGAGCTGTTTTTT	CASNGGGELFF
TRBV5-1	.	.	TRBJ1-4	TGCGCCAGCAGCCCCCGGGACACTGCTAATGAAAAACTGTTTTTT	CASSPRDTANEKLFF
TRBV5-5	.	.	TRBJ1-3	TGTGCCAGCAGCTTGTACAGAGGGCAGGCTGGAAACACCATATATTTT	CASSLYRGQAGNTIYF
TRBV27	.	.	TRBJ2-7	TGTGCCAGCAGTTTTTTCACGGTGGCAGGTACCTACGAGCAGTACTTC	CASSFFTVAGTYEQYF
TRBV7-9	TRBD1	.	TRBJ2-7	TGTGCCAGCAGCCCAAACTGGGACAGGAGCGAGCAGTACTTC	CASSPNWDRSEQYF
TRBV3-1/TRBV3-2	TRBD1	.	TRBJ2-5	TGTGCCAGCAGTTCCTTAGGGGACAGGGAAGAGACCCAGTACTTC	CASSSLGDREETQYF
TRBV4-1	.	.	TRBJ1-2	TGCGCCAGCAGCCAAGCAGATTATGGCTACACCTTC	CASSQADYGYTF
TRBV9	.	.	TRBJ1-2	TGTGCCAGCAGCGTAGGGGTCAGGTCGAGTAGTGGCTACACCTTC	CASSVGVRSSSGYTF
TRBV2	TRBD2	.	TRBJ2-2	TGTGCCAGCAGTGGACTAGCGGGATCGCCCACCGGGGAGCTGTTTTTT	CASSGLAGSPTGELFF
TRBV11-2	TRBD2	.	TRBJ2-3	TGTGCCAGCAGCCTCAGACTAGCGGGGATCACAGATACGCAGTATTTT	CASSLRLAGITDTQYF
TRBV28	.	.	TRBJ1-2	TGTGCCAGCAGTTCCCGGTTATCGCCGAGGTCCAGCTCCCCTAACTATGGCTACACCTTC	CASSSRLSPRSSSPNYGYTF
TRBV5-5	.	.	TRBJ1-6	TGTGCCAGCAGCTTGGTTCCCCGGGATAGTTTTTCACCCCTCCACTTT	CASSLVPRDSFSPLHF
TRBV9	TRBD1	once	TRBJ2-7	TGTGCCAGCAGCGTAGAGACAGGGCACGAGCAGTACTTC	CASSVETGHEQYF
TRBV9	TRBD2	once	TRBJ2-2	TGTGCCAGCAGCCTAACCCCGGGGGGGCGAGGTACCGGGGAGCTGTTTTTT	CASSLTPGGRGTGELFF
TRBV5-1	.	.	TRBJ1-5	TGCGCCAGCAGCCTATCCGGGACACCAGATCAGCCCCAGCATTTT	CASSLSGTPDQPQHF
TRBV5-1	TRBD1	.	TRBJ1-6	TGCGCCAGCAGCACGGAGGGACAGGGGAGTTCACCCCTCCACTTT	CASSTEGQGSSPLHF
TRBV6-5	TRBD2	few	TRBJ2-3	TGTGCCAGCACCCCACTAGCGGGAAAAGATACGCAGTATTTT	CASTPLAGKDTQYF
TRBV9	TRBD2	.	TRBJ2-5	TGTGCCAGCACAATCGGCGGGACTAGCGTAGGAGAGACCCAGTACTTC	CASTIGGTSVGETQYF
TRBV4-2	.	.	TRBJ2-7	TGTGCCAGCAGCCAAACTCTAGGGGGTGGTGAGCAGTACTTC	CASSQTLGGGEQYF
TRBV29-1	TRBD1	.	TRBJ2-7	TGCAGCGTTACCGGGACAGGGGTGAGCGAGCAGTACTTC	CSVTGTGVSEQYF
TRBV11-3	TRBD2	.	TRBJ2-1	TGTGCCAGCAGCTTAGGTCTAGCGGCCAATGAGCAGTTCTTC	CASSLGLAANEQFF
TRBV4-1	.	.	TRBJ2-1	TGCGCCAGCAGCCAAGATCGGGGATCGTCTGAGCAGTTCTTC	CASSQDRGSSEQFF
TRBV5-8	TRBD1	.	TRBJ2-1	TGTGCCAGCAGCCCGCGGGACAGGGGAAGGAATGAGCAGTTCTTC	CASSPRDRGRNEQFF
TRBV5-1	TRBD2	.	TRBJ2-2	TGCGCCAGCAGCTTGGGAAGTAGCGGGATAGCAGGCACCGGGGAGCTGTTTTTT	CASSLGSSGIAGTGELFF
TRBV12-3/TRBV12-4	.	.	TRBJ2-7	TGTGCCAGCAGTTTGAGGAGAGCCGAGCAGTACTTC	CASSLRRAEQYF
TRBV30	.	.	TRBJ1-2	TGTGCCCGGTCGCCCGGGATGGACTATGGCTACACCTTC	CARSPGMDYGYTF
TRBV19	.	.	TRBJ2-7	TGTGCCAGTAGTATCTTTCACAGGGACAACGAGCAGTACTTC	CASSIFHRDNEQYF
TRBV15	.	medium-sized	TRBJ1-2	TGTGCCACCAGCAGAGATCGGACTCTATCGTATGGCTACACCTTC	CATSRDRTLSYGYTF
TRBV4-1	.	once	TRBJ1-2	TGCGCCAGCAGCCAAGATATCGGGGGGGAACTATATGGCTACACCTTC	CASSQDIGGELYGYTF
TRBV4-3	.	once	TRBJ1-2	TGCGCCAGCAGCCAAGACAGGGTAGGAGGCTACACCTTC	CASSQDRVGGYTF
TRBV3-1/TRBV3-2	.	once	TRBJ1-5	TGTGCCAGCAGCCAAGATGTGGGGCATAATCAGCCCCAGCATTTT	CASSQDVGHNQPQHF
TRBV6-5	.	.	TRBJ1-6	TGTGCCAGCAGTTCAAACGGGGGGGGAAATTCACCCCTCCACTTT	CASSSNGGGNSPLHF
TRBV5-1	TRBD2	.	TRBJ2-1	TGCGCCAGCAGCTTGAAGAGCGGGAGCCCCCACAATGAGCAGTTCTTC	CASSLKSGSPHNEQFF
TRBV27	TRBD2	.	TRBJ2-2	TGTGCCAGCAGTTTAACCCCTGGACTAGCGGGAGGGGCCGGGGAGCTGTTTTTT	CASSLTPGLAGGAGELFF
TRBV18	TRBD1	once	TRBJ2-7	TGTGCCAGCTCACCAGGGACAGGGGTTGGCGAGCAGTACTTC	CASSPGTGVGEQYF
TRBV4-2	.	.	TRBJ2-2	TGTGCCAGCAGCCGCCCGCGAGGGGGGGCCACCGGGGAGCTGTTTTTT	CASSRPRGGATGELFF
TRBV5-4	TRBD2	.	TRBJ2-1	TGTGCCAGCAGCATGGGGGGGGTCAGTTCCTACAATGAGCAGTTCTTC	CASSMGGVSSYNEQFF
TRBV25-1	TRBD1	.	TRBJ1-2	TGTGCCAGCAGTGTTCCGGGACAGGACCGCTATGGCTACACCTTC	CASSVPGQDRYGYTF
TRBV19	TRBD2	.	TRBJ2-1	TGTGCCAGTAGTATTACTAGCGGGGGTTTAGGTGAGCAGTTCTTC	CASSITSGGLGEQFF
TRBV30	.	.	TRBJ1-5	TGTGCCTGGAGTGCACGGGGGGGTTGGAATCAGCCCCAGCATTTT	CAWSARGGWNQPQHF
TRBV6-1	.	few	TRBJ1-5	TGTGCCAGCAGTGAAAACGGGATCTCCAATCAGCCCCAGCATTTT	CASSENGISNQPQHF